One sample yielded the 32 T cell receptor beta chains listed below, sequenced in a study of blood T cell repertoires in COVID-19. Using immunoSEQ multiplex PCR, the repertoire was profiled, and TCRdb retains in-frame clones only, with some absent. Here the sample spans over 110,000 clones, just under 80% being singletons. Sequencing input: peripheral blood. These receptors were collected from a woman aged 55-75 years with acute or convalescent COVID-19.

The CDR3 protein is CASSQDRNEQFF. The CDR3, as DNA: TGTGCCAGCAGCCAAGATCGCAATGAGCAGTTCTTC. The V gene is TRBV3-1 (or the pseudogene TRBV3-2), the J gene TRBJ2-1; unclear D gene. Trimming stripped 0 bases from V and 6 bases from J, with 3 bases between. This CDR3 region has 12 residues. Germline CDR1 is LGHDT and CDR2 is YNNKEL (reference sequence).

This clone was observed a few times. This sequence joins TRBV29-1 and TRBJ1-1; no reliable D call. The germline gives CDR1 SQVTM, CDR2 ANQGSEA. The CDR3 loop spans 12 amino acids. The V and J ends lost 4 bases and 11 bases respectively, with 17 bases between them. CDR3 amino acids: CSVGYTEREAFF. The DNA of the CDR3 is TGCAGCGTTGGGTATACTGAACGGGAGGCTTTCTTT.

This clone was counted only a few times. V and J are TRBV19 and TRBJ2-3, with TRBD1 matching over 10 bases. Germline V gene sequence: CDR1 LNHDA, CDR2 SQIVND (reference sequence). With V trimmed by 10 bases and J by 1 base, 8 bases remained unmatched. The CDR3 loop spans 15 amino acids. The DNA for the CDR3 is TGTGCCACCGGACGGGACAGGGGAGGCACAGATACGCAGTATTTT. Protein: CATGRDRGGTDTQYF.

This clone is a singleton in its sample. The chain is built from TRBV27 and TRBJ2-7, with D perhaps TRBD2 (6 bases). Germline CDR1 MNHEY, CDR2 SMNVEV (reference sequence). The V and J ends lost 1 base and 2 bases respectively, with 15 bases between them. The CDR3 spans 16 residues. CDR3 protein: CASSLLGSGLAYEQYF. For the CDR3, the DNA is TGTGCCAGCAGTTTATTGGGGAGCGGGTTAGCCTACGAGCAGTACTTC.

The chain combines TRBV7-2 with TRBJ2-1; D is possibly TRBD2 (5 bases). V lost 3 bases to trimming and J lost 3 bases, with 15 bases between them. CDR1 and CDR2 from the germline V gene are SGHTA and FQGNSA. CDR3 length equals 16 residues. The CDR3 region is CASSFNSGRHYNEQFF. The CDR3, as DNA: TGTGCCAGCAGCTTTAACAGCGGAAGACACTACAATGAGCAGTTCTTC.

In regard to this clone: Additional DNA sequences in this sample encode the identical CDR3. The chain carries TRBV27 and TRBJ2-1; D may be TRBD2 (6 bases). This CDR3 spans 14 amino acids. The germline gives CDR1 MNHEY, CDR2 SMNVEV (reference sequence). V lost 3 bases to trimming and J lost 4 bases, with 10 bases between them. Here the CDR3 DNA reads TGTGCCAGCAGTTTGAGACGGGGGTACAATGAGCAGTTCTTC. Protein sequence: CASSLRRGYNEQFF.

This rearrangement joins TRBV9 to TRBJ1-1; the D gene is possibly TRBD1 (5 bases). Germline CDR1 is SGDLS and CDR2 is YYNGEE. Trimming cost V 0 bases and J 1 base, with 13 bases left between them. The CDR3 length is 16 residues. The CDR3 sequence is CASSVGGARGNTEAFF. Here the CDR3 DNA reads TGTGCCAGCAGCGTAGGAGGGGCGCGGGGGAACACTGAAGCTTTCTTT.

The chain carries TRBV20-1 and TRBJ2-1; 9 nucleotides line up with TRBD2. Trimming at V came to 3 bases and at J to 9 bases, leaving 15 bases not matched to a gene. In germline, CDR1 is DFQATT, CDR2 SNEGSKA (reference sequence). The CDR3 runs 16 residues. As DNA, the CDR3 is TGCAGTGCTAGTTCGGGGAGGAGCGGGAGGTCCAGTGAGCAGTTCTTC. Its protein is CSASSGRSGRSSEQFF.

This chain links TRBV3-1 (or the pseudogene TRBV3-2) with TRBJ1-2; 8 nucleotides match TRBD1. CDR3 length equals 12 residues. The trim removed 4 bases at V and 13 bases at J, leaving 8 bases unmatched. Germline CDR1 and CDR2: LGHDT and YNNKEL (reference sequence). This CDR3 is CASSPRTGPSTF. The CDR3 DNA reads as TGTGCCAGCAGCCCCCGGACAGGGCCGAGCACCTTC.

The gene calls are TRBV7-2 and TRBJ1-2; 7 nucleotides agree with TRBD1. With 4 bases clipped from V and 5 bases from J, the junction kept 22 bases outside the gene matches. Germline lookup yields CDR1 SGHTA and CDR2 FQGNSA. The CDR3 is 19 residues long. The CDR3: CASSSPRTSQGFPSYGYTF. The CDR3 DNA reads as TGTGCCAGCAGCTCGCCCCGGACTTCACAGGGGTTTCCTTCTTATGGCTACACCTTC. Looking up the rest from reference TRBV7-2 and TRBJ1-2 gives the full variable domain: GAGVSQSPSNKVTEKGKDVELRCDPISGHTALYWYRQSLGQGLEFLIYFQGNSAPDKSGLPSDRFSAERTGGSVSTLTIQRTQQEDSAVYLCASSSPRTSQGFPSYGYTFGSGTRLTVV.

CDR3 coding DNA: TGTGCCAGCAGCGATCGAGCGCTCAAGGGGGAGCAGTACTTC. Translation gives CASSDRALKGEQYF. The chain recombines TRBV9 with TRBJ2-7, with D possibly being TRBD1 (5 bases). The V end was cut by 3 bases, the J end by 7 bases, with 17 bases between. The CDR3 spans 14 residues. CDR1 SGDLS and CDR2 YYNGEE come from the germline V gene.

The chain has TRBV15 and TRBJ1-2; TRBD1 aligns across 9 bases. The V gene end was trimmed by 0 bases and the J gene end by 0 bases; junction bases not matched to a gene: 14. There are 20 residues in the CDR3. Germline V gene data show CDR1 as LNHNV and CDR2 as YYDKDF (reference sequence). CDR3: CATSREGLTGGGLANYGYTF. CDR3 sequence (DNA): TGTGCCACCAGCAGAGAGGGTTTGACAGGGGGAGGCTTGGCTAACTATGGCTACACCTTC.

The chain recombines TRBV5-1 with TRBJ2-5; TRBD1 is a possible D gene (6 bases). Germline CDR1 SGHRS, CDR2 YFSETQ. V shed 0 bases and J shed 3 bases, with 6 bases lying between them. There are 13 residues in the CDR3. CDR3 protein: CASSLEGEETQYF. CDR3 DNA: TGCGCCAGCAGCTTGGAGGGGGAAGAGACCCAGTACTTC.

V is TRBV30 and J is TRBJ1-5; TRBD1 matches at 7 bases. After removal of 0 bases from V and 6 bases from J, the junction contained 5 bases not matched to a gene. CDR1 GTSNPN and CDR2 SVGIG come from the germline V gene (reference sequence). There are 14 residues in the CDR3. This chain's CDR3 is CAWSVPQGSQPQHF. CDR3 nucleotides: TGTGCCTGGAGTGTCCCACAGGGGAGTCAGCCCCAGCATTTT.

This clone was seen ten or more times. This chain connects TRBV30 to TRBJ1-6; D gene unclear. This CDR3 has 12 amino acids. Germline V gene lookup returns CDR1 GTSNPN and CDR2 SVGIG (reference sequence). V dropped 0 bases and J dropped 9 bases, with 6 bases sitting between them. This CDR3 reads CAWSVRGSPLHF. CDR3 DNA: TGTGCCTGGAGTGTACGGGGTTCACCCCTCCACTTT.

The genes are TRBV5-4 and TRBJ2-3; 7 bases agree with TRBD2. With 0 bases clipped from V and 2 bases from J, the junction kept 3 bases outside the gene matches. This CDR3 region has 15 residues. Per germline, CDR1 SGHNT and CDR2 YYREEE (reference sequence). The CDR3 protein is CASSLASGPTDTQYF. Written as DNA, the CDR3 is TGTGCCAGCAGCTTGGCTAGCGGACCCACAGATACGCAGTATTTT.

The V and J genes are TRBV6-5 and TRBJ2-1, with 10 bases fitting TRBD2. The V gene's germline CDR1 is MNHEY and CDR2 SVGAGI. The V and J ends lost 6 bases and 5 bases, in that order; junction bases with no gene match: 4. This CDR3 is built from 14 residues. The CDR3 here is CASSRTSGNNEQFF. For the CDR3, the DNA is TGTGCCAGCAGCCGGACTAGCGGTAACAATGAGCAGTTCTTC.

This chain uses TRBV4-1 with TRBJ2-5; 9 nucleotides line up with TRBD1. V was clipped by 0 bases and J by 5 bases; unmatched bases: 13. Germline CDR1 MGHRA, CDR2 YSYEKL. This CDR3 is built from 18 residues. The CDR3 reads CASSQDLWGDREGETQYF. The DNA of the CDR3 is TGCGCCAGCAGCCAAGATCTTTGGGGGGACAGGGAAGGGGAGACCCAGTACTTC.

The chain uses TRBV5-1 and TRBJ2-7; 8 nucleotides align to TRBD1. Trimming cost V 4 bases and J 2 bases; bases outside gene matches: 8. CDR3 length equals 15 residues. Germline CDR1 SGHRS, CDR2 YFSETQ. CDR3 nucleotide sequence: TGCGCCAGCAGCCCGACAGGGGCGATAACCTACGAGCAGTACTTC. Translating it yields CASSPTGAITYEQYF.

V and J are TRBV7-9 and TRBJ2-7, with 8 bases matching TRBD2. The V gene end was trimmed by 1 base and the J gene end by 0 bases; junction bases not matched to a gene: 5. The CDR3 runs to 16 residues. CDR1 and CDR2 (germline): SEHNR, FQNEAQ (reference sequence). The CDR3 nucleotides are TGTGCCAGCAGCTTAGGGCTAGCGGGCTTCTCCTACGAGCAGTACTTC. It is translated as CASSLGLAGFSYEQYF. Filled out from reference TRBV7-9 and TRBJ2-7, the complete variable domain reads DTGVSQNPRHKITKRGQNVTFRCDPISEHNRLYWYRQTLGQGPEFLTYFQNEAQLEKSRLLSDRFSAERPKGSFSTLEIQRTEQGDSAMYLCASSLGLAGFSYEQYFGPGTRLTVT.

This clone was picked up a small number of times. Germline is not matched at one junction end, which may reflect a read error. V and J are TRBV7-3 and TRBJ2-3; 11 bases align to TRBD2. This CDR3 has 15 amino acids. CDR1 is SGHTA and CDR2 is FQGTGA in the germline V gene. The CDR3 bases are TGTGCCAGCAGCGTAACTAGCGGGAGTTCAGATACGCAGTATTTT. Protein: CASSVTSGSSDTQYF.

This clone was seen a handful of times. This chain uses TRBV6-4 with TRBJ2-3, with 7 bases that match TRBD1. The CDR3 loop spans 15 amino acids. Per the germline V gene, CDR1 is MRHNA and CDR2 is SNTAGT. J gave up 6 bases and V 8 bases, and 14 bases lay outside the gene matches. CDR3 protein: CASAPDRLSGDTQYF. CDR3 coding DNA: TGTGCCAGCGCCCCGGACAGGCTATCGGGGGATACGCAGTATTTT.

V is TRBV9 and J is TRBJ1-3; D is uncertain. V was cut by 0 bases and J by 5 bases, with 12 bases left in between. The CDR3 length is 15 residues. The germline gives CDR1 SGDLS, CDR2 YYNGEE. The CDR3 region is CASSVGGLLRNTIYF. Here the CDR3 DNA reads TGTGCCAGCAGCGTAGGCGGGTTGCTTAGAAACACCATATATTTT. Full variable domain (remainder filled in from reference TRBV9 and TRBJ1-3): DSGVTQTPKHLITATGQRVTLRCSPRSGDLSVYWYQQSLDQGLQFLIQYYNGEERAKGNILERFSAQQFPDLHSELNLSSLELGDSALYFCASSVGGLLRNTIYFGEGSWLTVV.

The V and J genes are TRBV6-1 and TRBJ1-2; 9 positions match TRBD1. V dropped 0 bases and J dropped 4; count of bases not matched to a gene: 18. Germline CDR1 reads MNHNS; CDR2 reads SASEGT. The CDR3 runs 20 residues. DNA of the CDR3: TGTGCCAGCAGTGAAGCGACGCGGACAGGGGTTTTCCAGACGTTCTATGGCTACACCTTC. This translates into CASSEATRTGVFQTFYGYTF.

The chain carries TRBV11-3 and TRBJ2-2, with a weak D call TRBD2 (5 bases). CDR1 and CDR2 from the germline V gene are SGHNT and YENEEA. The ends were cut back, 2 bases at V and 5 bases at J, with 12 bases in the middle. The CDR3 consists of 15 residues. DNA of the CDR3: TGTGCCAGCAGCTTAAATGTCGGGATGACCGGGGAGCTGTTTTTT. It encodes CASSLNVGMTGELFF. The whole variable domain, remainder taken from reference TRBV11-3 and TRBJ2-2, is EAGVVQSPRYKIIEKKQPVAFWCNPISGHNTLYWYLQNLGQGPELLIRYENEEAVDDSQLPKDRFSAERLKGVDSTLKIQPAELGDSAVYLCASSLNVGMTGELFFGEGSRLTVL.

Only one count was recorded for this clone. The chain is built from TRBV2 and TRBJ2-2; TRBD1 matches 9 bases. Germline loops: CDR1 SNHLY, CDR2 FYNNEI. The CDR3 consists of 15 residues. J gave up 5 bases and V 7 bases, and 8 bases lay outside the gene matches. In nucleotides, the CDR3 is TGTGCCAGCAATCCCCGGGACAGGGAGACCGGGGAGCTGTTTTTT. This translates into CASNPRDRETGELFF.

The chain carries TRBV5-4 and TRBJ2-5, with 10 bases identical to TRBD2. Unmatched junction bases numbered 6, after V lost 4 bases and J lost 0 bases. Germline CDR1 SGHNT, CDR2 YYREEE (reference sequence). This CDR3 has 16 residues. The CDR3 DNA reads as TGTGCCAGCAGCCCGGGACTAGCGCTGAACCAAGAGACCCAGTACTTC. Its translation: CASSPGLALNQETQYF.

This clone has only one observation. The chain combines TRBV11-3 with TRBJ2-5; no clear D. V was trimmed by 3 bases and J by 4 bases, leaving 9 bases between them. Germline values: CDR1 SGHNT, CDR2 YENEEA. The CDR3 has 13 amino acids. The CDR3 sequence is CASSFQAGETQYF. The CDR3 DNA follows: TGTGCCAGCAGCTTTCAAGCTGGAGAGACCCAGTACTTC.

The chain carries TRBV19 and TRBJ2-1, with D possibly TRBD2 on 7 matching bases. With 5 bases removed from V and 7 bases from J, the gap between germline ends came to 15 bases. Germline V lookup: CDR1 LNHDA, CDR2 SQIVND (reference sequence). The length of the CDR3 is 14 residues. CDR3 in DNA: TGTGCCAGTAGTTCTATAGGGGGGGGGAATGAGCAGTTCTTC. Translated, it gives CASSSIGGGNEQFF.

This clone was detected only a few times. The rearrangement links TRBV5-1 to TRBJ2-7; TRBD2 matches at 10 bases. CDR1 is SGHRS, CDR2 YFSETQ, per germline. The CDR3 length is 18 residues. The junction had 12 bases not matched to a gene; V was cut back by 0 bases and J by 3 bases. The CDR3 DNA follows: TGCGCCAGCAGCTTGGGGCCCGGTCTAGCGGGAGAAATCTACGAGCAGTACTTC. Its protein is CASSLGPGLAGEIYEQYF.

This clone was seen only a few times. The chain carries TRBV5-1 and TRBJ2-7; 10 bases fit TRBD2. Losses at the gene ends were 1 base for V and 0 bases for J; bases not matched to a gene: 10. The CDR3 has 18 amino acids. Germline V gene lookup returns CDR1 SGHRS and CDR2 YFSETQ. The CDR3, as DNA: TGCGCCAGCAGCTTGCGGGCCGGGACTAGCGTAGCCTCCTACGAGCAGTACTTC. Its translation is CASSLRAGTSVASYEQYF.

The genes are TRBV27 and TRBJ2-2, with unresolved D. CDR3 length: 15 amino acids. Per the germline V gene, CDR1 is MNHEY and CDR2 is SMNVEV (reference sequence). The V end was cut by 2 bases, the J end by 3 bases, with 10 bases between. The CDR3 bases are TGTGCCAGCAGTTTACTATCACCCGACACCGGGGAGCTGTTTTTT. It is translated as CASSLLSPDTGELFF.